The sequence of this T cell receptor (beta chain) was determined in a study of control samples from healthy donors and cancer patients (dated by TCRdb to 2020 to 2021). In regard to this clone: Its antigen remains undetermined. There are no base qualities to consult, and no much larger clone falls within one base.

From the cysteine through the phenylalanine, the CDR3 covers 15 amino acids. Only the CDR3 region is kept as DNA, spanning 45 bases read in frame from base 1. V has 5 bases trimmed and J has 3 bases trimmed; junction bases matching no gene number 7. The germline V gene sets CDR1 to SGHVS and CDR2 to FNYEAQ. The method was the immunoSEQ multiplex PCR assay. The table comes from immuneACCESS by way of TCRdb, which keeps in-frame sequences with V and J called. Part of the clones is missing from these tables; in studies checked, under half for an unresolved V gene and the rest for unknown reasons. The sample table holds approximately 90,000 clones, of which around nine tenths were seen once. The leading ten clones occupy around 21% of the sample.

The sequenced sample consisted of blood. The sequence was obtained from a man aged 25 to 45 in good health. The sequence links TRBV7-6 to TRBJ1-1, with 9 middle bases fitting TRBD1. The CDR3 region reads CASSPRQGVDTEAFF. The DNA reads as follows: TGTGCCAGCAGCCCGAGACAGGGGGTGGACACTGAAGCTTTCTTT.